Below are 9 T cell receptor beta chains sequenced from a single sample in a study of T cells in pancreatic ductal adenocarcinoma. The selected patients with pancreatic ductal adenocarcinoma had surgery but no neoadjuvant therapy. TCRdb keeps only in-frame clones here, not all; method: immunoSEQ multiplex PCR. There are tens of thousands of clones in the sample; approximately 94% occur only once, and 2.2% lies in the top ten. The sequenced material came from PBMCs. The receptor source for this set is a human donor with pancreatic ductal adenocarcinoma.

This sequence joins TRBV28 and TRBJ2-1, with 10 bases matching TRBD2. Per the germline V gene, CDR1 is MDHEN and CDR2 is SYDVKM. The trim removed 5 bases at V and 6 bases at J, leaving 7 bases unmatched. The CDR3 length is 15 residues. CDR3 loop: CASSPSGRGVNEQFF. CDR3 coding DNA: TGTGCCAGCAGTCCGAGCGGGAGGGGGGTCAATGAGCAGTTCTTC.

This clone came up once. The chain has TRBV6-5 and TRBJ1-1; D remains ambiguous. V was clipped by 5 bases and J by 6 bases, with 13 bases between them. Germline values: CDR1 MNHEY, CDR2 SVGAGI. The CDR3 is 13 residues long. CDR3 DNA: TGTGCCAGCAGTCCCCGGGAGAGGGCTGAAGCTTTCTTT. It translates to CASSPRERAEAFF.

The chain recombines TRBV25-1 with TRBJ2-7; 7 bases fit TRBD2. The CDR3 length is 13 residues. Germline V lookup: CDR1 MGHDK, CDR2 SYGVNS. V gave up 3 bases and J gave up 2 bases; unmatched junction bases: 1. In nucleotides, the CDR3 is TGTGCCAGCAGTGACGGGACTACCTACGAGCAGTACTTC. Translation gives CASSDGTTYEQYF.

A note on this clone: Relative to the germline gene, one junction end is altered; a read error may explain this. The rearrangement links TRBV6-5 to TRBJ2-7, with unresolved D. Germline CDR1 and CDR2: MNHEY and SVGAGI. The CDR3 totals 14 residues. CDR3 sequence (DNA): TGTGCCATCAGTGAGGTCGGCAGTTCCTACGAGCAGTACTTC. Amino acids: CAISEVGSSYEQYF.

This chain joins TRBV5-6 and TRBJ2-3; TRBD2 is a possible D gene (5 bases). The CDR3 spans 15 residues. Trimming shortened V by 4 bases and J by 3 bases, and 15 bases separated the two germline ends. Germline V gene data show CDR1 as SGHDT and CDR2 as YYEEEE. This CDR3 reads CASSPRGGFTDTQYF. The CDR3 bases are TGTGCCAGCAGCCCACGTGGAGGATTTACAGATACGCAGTATTTT.

The chain couples TRBV5-1 to TRBJ2-1; 7 bases match TRBD2. Germline V gene sequence: CDR1 SGHRS, CDR2 YFSETQ. The CDR3 runs to 15 residues. J gave up 6 bases and V 6 bases, and 12 bases lay outside the gene matches. CDR3 in amino acids: CASKRSGTGGNEQFF. DNA for the CDR3: TGCGCCAGCAAGCGGAGCGGGACCGGGGGCAATGAGCAGTTCTTC.

The chain uses TRBV6-6 and TRBJ2-2; D might be TRBD2 (6 bases). The CDR3 runs to 15 residues. CDR1 and CDR2 (germline): MNHNY, SVGAGI (reference sequence). The V and J ends lost 7 bases and 1 base respectively, with 13 bases between them. CDR3 in amino acids: CASTQSGVNTGELFF. The CDR3 nucleotides read TGTGCCAGCACGCAATCGGGGGTGAACACCGGGGAGCTGTTTTTT.

The rearrangement joins TRBV5-1 to TRBJ2-7; D is unresolved. The CDR3 consists of 15 residues. The ends were cut back, 0 bases at V and 0 bases at J, with 10 bases in the middle. Germline loops: CDR1 SGHRS, CDR2 YFSETQ. The CDR3 nucleotides are TGCGCCAGCAGCTTGGAACCGGGCAGCTCCTACGAGCAGTACTTC. It yields the protein CASSLEPGSSYEQYF.

The chain is built from TRBV7-8 and TRBJ2-2, with TRBD2 matching over 15 bases. J gave up 7 bases and V 10 bases, and 13 bases lay outside the gene matches. CDR1 and CDR2 from the germline V gene are SGHVS and FQNEAQ. The CDR3 spans 17 residues. The CDR3 spells CATRRPGLAGGDGELFF. DNA of the CDR3: TGTGCCACCAGAAGACCAGGACTAGCGGGAGGGGACGGGGAGCTGTTTTTT.